This TCR beta chain was captured by sequencing in a study of human T cells and chemical hapten exposure. Specified time point: patch test 1, 2 weeks after DPC sensitization. The treatment denotes: therapeutic diphenylcyclopropenone sensitization with weekly scalp DPC. Deletions cut 1 base from V and 5 bases from J, with 10 bases between. The CDR3 runs to 14 residues. Germline values: CDR1 SGHRS, CDR2 YFSETQ. Using its own MiXCR run on the RACE reads, TCRdb lists one record per CDR3 protein. The data contain 75,000 to 100,000 distinct CDR3 sequences, about an eighth of them singletons. J is TRBJ1-5 and V is TRBV5-1, with no clear D. The sample was whole blood, taken in connection with sensitization to the hapten diphenylcyclopropenone (DPC). The TCR originated in a woman aged 40 to 50 with alopecia areata. Some clones in this sample may be carry-over from other donors' samples. The CDR3 region is CASSLYPGDQPQHF. In DNA, the CDR3 is TGCGCCAGCAGCTTGTATCCCGGGGATCAGCCCCAGCATTTT.